A selection of T cell receptor beta chains follows, all from one sample in a study of T-cell memory formation after mild COVID-19. TCRdb itself ran the 5' RACE reads through MiXCR, one entry per CDR3 protein. The table has 300,000 to 400,000 distinct CDR3 sequences, 25% to 30% seen once. Sequencing input: PBMCs or a T cell subset sorted from them (not recorded which). Receptors were obtained from an adult woman who had mild COVID-19 (a few samples of this study predate the infection). Cell type and time point are not known. Both conserved end residues are part of each CDR3. A D gene is named only where the DNA matches it firmly. Only some rows state a clone size, as once, few, many or a class for expanded clones.

v_gene	d_gene	j_gene	abundance	CDR3nt	CDR3aa
TRBV6-2/TRBV6-3	-	TRBJ2-3	few	TGTGCCAGCAGTTACTCGATCTCGACTAGCACAGATACGCAGTATTTT	CASSYSISTSTDTQYF
TRBV5-1	-	TRBJ2-5	many	TGCGCCAGCAGCTTGAGGGCCGGAGAGACCCAGTACTTC	CASSLRAGETQYF
TRBV28	-	TRBJ2-5	-	TGTGCCAGCAGTTTCCCCGGGACGTCCCAAGAGACCCAGTACTTC	CASSFPGTSQETQYF
TRBV6-2/TRBV6-3	TRBD1	TRBJ1-1	-	TGTGCCAGCAGTCGACACAGGGGGACTGAAGCTTTCTTT	CASSRHRGTEAFF
TRBV7-2	-	TRBJ1-1	few	TGTGCCAGCAGCCTTATTCCCAGTGGGGCGAAGAACACTGAAGCTTTCTTT	CASSLIPSGAKNTEAFF
TRBV5-5	TRBD1	TRBJ2-1	few	TGTGCCAGCAGCCGAGGGACAGGGGGGCTCAATGAGCAGTTCTTC	CASSRGTGGLNEQFF
TRBV11-2	-	TRBJ2-5	-	TGTGCCAGCAGCTATTCAGGGCTACGGGAGACCCAGTACTTC	CASSYSGLRETQYF
TRBV5-1	TRBD2	TRBJ2-1	-	TGCGCCAGCTGCGGACTAGCGGGTAGGGATGAGCAGTTCTTC	CASCGLAGRDEQFF
TRBV5-1	-	TRBJ2-1	-	TGCGCCAGCAGCCAGCCCACCGGGGGTTTGGGTGAGCAGTTCTTC	CASSQPTGGLGEQFF
TRBV6-1	-	TRBJ2-1	-	TGTGCCAGCAGACTGATAGAGCAGTTCTTC	CASRLIEQFF
TRBV5-6	TRBD2	TRBJ2-5	few	TGTGCCAGCAGCTTCGGGAGGAGGGAGACCCAGTACTTC	CASSFGRRETQYF
TRBV6-2/TRBV6-3	-	TRBJ2-4	-	TGTGCCAGCAGTTACTCGTGGGGGATATCAGCCAAAAACATTCAGTACTTC	CASSYSWGISAKNIQYF
TRBV7-8	-	TRBJ2-1	-	TGTGCCAGCAGCCATATCGGCTATCGGTCTCTTTTGGACAATGAGCAGTTCTTC	CASSHIGYRSLLDNEQFF
TRBV7-2	-	TRBJ1-2	-	TGTGCCAGCAGCTTAGGCAGGCGGAGCGGCTACACCTTC	CASSLGRRSGYTF
TRBV5-1	-	TRBJ2-7	few	TGCGCCAGCAGCTTGGCTCTAGGGCCATCCTACGAGCAGTACTTC	CASSLALGPSYEQYF
TRBV27	-	TRBJ2-5	-	TGTGCCAGCAGTCGGTCGGGCGCGTACCAAGAGACCCAGTACTTC	CASSRSGAYQETQYF
TRBV6-5	-	TRBJ1-2	-	TGTGCCAGCAGTTGGGGAGCGGGCTATGGCTACACCTTC	CASSWGAGYGYTF
TRBV3-1	TRBD1	TRBJ2-7	many	TGTGCCAGCAGCCAACCCGGGACAGGCTCCTACGAGCAGTACTTC	CASSQPGTGSYEQYF
TRBV20-1	-	TRBJ2-3	-	TGCAGTGCTACGGGGAGGCTGGATACGCAGTATTTT	CSATGRLDTQYF
TRBV27	-	TRBJ2-3	-	TGTGCCAGCAGTTCCCCGGGACCTGTCGCAGATACGCAGTATTTT	CASSSPGPVADTQYF
TRBV4-1	TRBD2	TRBJ2-3	-	TGCGCCAGCAGCCGGGGGGAGTTAGCGGGGGGCGCAGATACGCAGTATTTT	CASSRGELAGGADTQYF
TRBV25-1	-	TRBJ2-5	few	TGTGCCAGCAGTGTAGTTTTCCAAGAGACCCAGTACTTC	CASSVVFQETQYF
TRBV18	TRBD2	TRBJ2-1	few	TGTGCCAGCTCACCAGAGGGGGGACTAGCGATGCTAAATGAGCAGTTCTTC	CASSPEGGLAMLNEQFF
TRBV12-3/TRBV12-4	-	TRBJ2-1	few	TGTGCCAGCACACCAGACCCCCCGGGGAATAAGTTCTTC	CASTPDPPGNKFF
TRBV4-1	TRBD2	TRBJ2-1	-	TGCGCCAGCAGCCAAGAAGATAGCGGGAATGAGCAGTTCTTC	CASSQEDSGNEQFF
TRBV6-2/TRBV6-3	TRBD1	TRBJ2-2	few	TGTGCCAGCAGTCACCCGGACAGGGTTTCCGGGGAGCTGTTTTTT	CASSHPDRVSGELFF
TRBV7-9	-	TRBJ1-1	few	TGTGCCAGCAGCTTATTGTCGAACACTGAAGCTTTCTTT	CASSLLSNTEAFF
TRBV19	-	TRBJ1-1	-	TGTGCCAGTAGTATTTCCGCCACCGGTAACACTGAAGCTTTCTTT	CASSISATGNTEAFF
TRBV20-1	-	TRBJ1-5	few	TGCAGTGCTCCCGCGGGTAGCAATCAGCCCCAGCATTTT	CSAPAGSNQPQHF
TRBV7-2	-	TRBJ2-2	few	TGTGCCAGCAGCTTAGGGGGGAATGCGAACACCGGGGAGCTGTTTTTT	CASSLGGNANTGELFF
TRBV18	TRBD1	TRBJ2-7	-	TGTGCCAGCGCCCCGGGACAGAGCTCCTACGAGCAGTACTTC	CASAPGQSSYEQYF
TRBV12-3/TRBV12-4	TRBD2	TRBJ2-2	-	TGTGCCAGCAGTCCGACTAGCGGGGGCTGGGCGGGGGAGCTGTTTTTT	CASSPTSGGWAGELFF
TRBV27	-	TRBJ1-1	-	TGTGCCAGCAGCTTGAACAGGGCGAACACTGAAGCTTTCTTT	CASSLNRANTEAFF
TRBV29-1	-	TRBJ2-3	-	TGCAGCGTTGTCAGAGGGGACGGGTTACCAGATACGCAGTATTTT	CSVVRGDGLPDTQYF
TRBV15	-	TRBJ2-7	-	TGTGCCACCAGCGTCGGGGGCGACTCCTACGAGCAGTACTTC	CATSVGGDSYEQYF